This T cell receptor beta chain derives from a study of cytomegalovirus exposure and HLA in healthy donors. Study-level background: A prior analysis found some 110 million unique TCR beta sequences from 150 million to 200 million T cells.

Germline V lookup: CDR1 SNHLY, CDR2 FYNNEI. CDR3 size: 16 residues. Germline trimming cut 4 bases from V and 5 bases from J; bases unmatched to any gene: 10. Study-wide results and limits: In a later analysis, an Asian-associated ancestry cluster reportedly showed fewer N-insertions than the approximately 640-donor mean. A later look showed TCR association rates differing by HLA locus, highest for DRB1 and lowest for HLA-C. Later genetic work tied a missense DCLRE1C variant to beta-chain V and J trimming.

The PCR ran on 60 Vbeta and 13 Jbeta primers. Generated by immunoSEQ multiplex PCR, the TCRdb table keeps only in-frame clones and is missing some. The data contain more than 100,000 clones, around nine tenths of them seen just once; the ten biggest clones take up around 5.5%. Concerning this clone itself: Its antigen is undetermined.

The chain joins TRBV2 to TRBJ2-3, with 9 bases that match TRBD2. Sequencing was performed on PBMCs. The sequence was collected from a woman aged 30 to 39 in good health and CMV-seronegative. CDR3 DNA sequence: TGTGCCAGCAGTGGGGGTAGCGGGAGTGTGAGAGATACGCAGTATTTT. This translates into CASSGGSGSVRDTQYF.